These 12 T cell receptor beta chains originate from one sample sequenced in a study of graft-versus-host responses after intestinal transplantation. The data were produced by immunoSEQ multiplex PCR, yet TCRdb's version contains in-frame clones alone and is incomplete. The profile shows fewer than 45,000 clones, roughly nine tenths of them singletons. This specimen consisted of PBMCs, obtained approximately 300 days after intestinal transplant. The origin of the receptors is a human patient who received an intestinal transplant, so some T cells may come from the graft donor.

The chain has TRBV5-1 and TRBJ2-4, with 10 nucleotides matching TRBD2. V was pared by 0 bases and J by 6 bases, with 0 bases of the junction left unmatched. The CDR3 totals 14 residues. Per the germline V gene, CDR1 is SGHRS and CDR2 is YFSETQ. The CDR3 loop reads CASSLGTSGNIQYF. The CDR3 bases are TGCGCCAGCAGCTTGGGGACTAGCGGAAACATTCAGTACTTC.

The J gene is TRBJ1-3, the V gene TRBV12-5; D remains ambiguous. From germline, CDR1 is LGHNT and CDR2 FRNRAP. Trimming took off 3 bases at V and 4 bases at J, with 4 bases between the two ends. The CDR3 loop spans 12 amino acids. CDR3 DNA sequence: TGTGCTAGTGGTTTTCCCGGAAACACCATATATTTT. It encodes CASGFPGNTIYF.

The chain joins TRBV6-1 to TRBJ2-2; D unresolved. CDR1 MNHNS and CDR2 SASEGT come from the germline V gene. The CDR3 runs to 15 residues. V was pared by 1 base and J by 3 bases, with 9 bases between. In DNA form, the CDR3 reads TGTGCCAGCAGTGAAGTACAGCCCTACACCGGGGAGCTGTTTTTT. Its protein is CASSEVQPYTGELFF.

This clone was counted once. This chain connects TRBV6-1 to TRBJ2-7; D possibly corresponds to TRBD1 (6 bases). Between the trimmed V and J ends, which lost 0 bases and 0 bases, there was a span of 9 bases. The CDR3 spans 15 residues. Germline CDR1 is MNHNS and CDR2 is SASEGT. CDR3 bases: TGTGCCAGCAGTGAAGCGCTGGACAGCTCCTACGAGCAGTACTTC. It codes for CASSEALDSSYEQYF.

There are a few counts of this clone. The chain employs TRBV5-5 and TRBJ2-7, with no clear D. Germline-derived CDR1 and CDR2 are SGHKS and YYEKEE (reference sequence). The CDR3 contains 13 residues. The V end was cut by 7 bases, the J end by 3 bases, with 14 bases between. CDR3 DNA sequence: TGTGCCAGCTCGGAAGTACCCCTCTACGAGCAGTACTTC. It encodes CASSEVPLYEQYF.

This chain uses TRBV28 with TRBJ1-4; no clear D. Germline-derived CDR1 and CDR2 are MDHEN and SYDVKM. V was clipped by 3 bases and J by 8 bases, with 7 bases between them. The CDR3 contains 12 residues. CDR3 coding DNA: TGTGCCAGCAGTTTTGGCATCGAAAAACTGTTTTTT. This encodes CASSFGIEKLFF. The complete variable domain, with remaining parts taken from reference TRBV28 and TRBJ1-4, reads DVKVTQSSRYLVKRTGEKVFLECVQDMDHENMFWYRQDPGLGLRLIYFSYDVKMKEKGDIPEGYSVSREKKERFSLILESASTNQTSMYLCASSFGIEKLFFGSGTQLSVL.

The chain has TRBV6-6 and TRBJ1-6; D possibly corresponds to TRBD1 (6 bases). V dropped 4 bases and J dropped 7 bases, with 14 bases sitting between them. CDR3 length: 15 amino acids. From germline, CDR1 is MNHNY and CDR2 SVGAGI (reference sequence). The chain's CDR3 is CASSSTGTRNSPLHF. The CDR3 nucleotides are TGTGCCAGCAGTTCCACCGGGACAAGGAATTCACCCCTCCACTTT.

V usage is TRBV7-2 and J usage is TRBJ1-4; no clear D. This CDR3 comprises 16 residues. Per germline, CDR1 SGHTA and CDR2 FQGNSA. Trimming took 2 bases from V and 7 from J, leaving 17 bases between them. CDR3 nucleotides: TGTGCCAGCAGCTTATTAGAAGCCCACGGAGGTGAAAAACTGTTTTTT. Translated: CASSLLEAHGGEKLFF.

The J gene is TRBJ2-3, the V gene TRBV6-1; D uncertain. The CDR3 has 12 residues. Per the germline V gene, CDR1 is MNHNS and CDR2 is SASEGT. The V gene lost 3 bases and the J gene lost 5 bases, with 6 bases spanning the gap. The CDR3: CASSDPGDTQYF. CDR3 coding DNA: TGTGCCAGCAGTGACCCGGGAGATACGCAGTATTTT.

V is TRBV6-1 and J is TRBJ2-7, with 8 bases identical to TRBD2. Per the germline V gene, CDR1 is MNHNS and CDR2 is SASEGT. The CDR3 contains 13 residues. V dropped 7 bases and J dropped 7; count of bases not matched to a gene: 9. The CDR3 is CASTGAGVWEQYF. CDR3 DNA: TGTGCCAGCACCGGAGCGGGGGTATGGGAGCAGTACTTC.

This clone was seen a handful of times. The rearrangement links TRBV5-1 to TRBJ2-3; weak D call: TRBD2 (6 bases). The germline gives CDR1 SGHRS, CDR2 YFSETQ. V was shortened by 0 bases and J by 6 bases, with 11 bases between the two germline ends. This CDR3 has 14 amino acids. The CDR3 coding sequence is TGCGCCAGCAGCTTGGGGGGCGCGGGGGATACGCAGTATTTT. Translated: CASSLGGAGDTQYF.

The chain combines TRBV6-1 with TRBJ1-5; tentatively, D is TRBD1 (6 bases). Germline CDR1 MNHNS, CDR2 SASEGT. Trimming took 4 bases from V and 5 from J, leaving 15 bases between them. The CDR3 runs to 15 residues. CDR3 in DNA: TGTGCCAGCAGTGCAACAGGGACGTCCGATCAGCCCCAGCATTTT. Its translation is CASSATGTSDQPQHF.